The next 21 T cell receptor beta chains were all read from a single sample in a study of cytomegalovirus exposure and HLA in healthy donors. Profiled with immunoSEQ multiplex PCR; TCRdb holds only in-frame clones, not every one. Among around 250,000 clones listed, around 87% were seen once. Material for sequencing was PBMCs. These receptors came from a woman between 18 and 29 years old in good health and CMV-seronegative.

The chain has TRBV28 and TRBJ2-7; 9 positions agree with TRBD1. The CDR3 spans 16 residues. Germline values: CDR1 MDHEN, CDR2 SYDVKM. The J segment lost 3 bases and the V segment lost 3 bases, leaving 9 bases of the junction unmatched. The CDR3 spells CASSFADRGGSYEQYV. Here the CDR3 DNA reads TGTGCCAGCAGTTTCGCCGACAGGGGGGGAAGCTACGAGCAGTACGTC.

The chain couples TRBV11-2 to TRBJ2-7; 10 bases align to TRBD1. V shed 3 bases and J 4 bases; nucleotides not matched to a gene: 15. The CDR3 spans 18 residues. From germline, CDR1 is SGHAT and CDR2 FQNNGV. CDR3 nucleotides: TGTGCCAGCAGCTTCAAACCCAAGCGAGGGACAGGGGTTTACGAGCAGTACTTC. It specifies CASSFKPKRGTGVYEQYF.

The chain combines TRBV6-4 with TRBJ2-1; D gene uncertain. The CDR3 consists of 15 residues. V dropped 0 bases and J dropped 0 bases, with 6 bases sitting between them. Germline loops: CDR1 MRHNA, CDR2 SNTAGT. CDR3 nucleotides: TGTGCCAGCAGTGACTCGGCAGGCTCCTACAATGAGCAGTTCTTC. Encoded protein: CASSDSAGSYNEQFF.

The rearrangement links TRBV5-1 to TRBJ1-1, with D tentatively TRBD1 (5 bases). Between the trimmed V and J ends, which lost 0 bases and 7 bases, there was a span of 13 bases. Germline loops: CDR1 SGHRS, CDR2 YFSETQ. This CDR3 is built from 14 residues. The CDR3: CASSLGGRLLEAFF. CDR3 in DNA: TGCGCCAGCAGCTTGGGGGGCCGGCTCCTTGAAGCTTTCTTT. Combining the CDR3 with reference TRBV5-1 and TRBJ1-1 gives the whole variable domain KAGVTQTPRYLIKTRGQQVTLSCSPISGHRSVSWYQQTPGQGLQFLFEYFSETQRNKGNFPGRFSGRQFSNSRSEMNVSTLELGDSALYLCASSLGGRLLEAFFGQGTRLTVV.

The genes are TRBV6-5 and TRBJ2-1; 11 bases agree with TRBD1. The CDR3 has 15 amino acids. J was trimmed by 6 bases and V by 2 bases; bases with no gene match: 3. Germline-derived CDR1 and CDR2 are MNHEY and SVGAGI. The CDR3 sequence: CASSYPGQGANEQFF. The CDR3 DNA reads TGTGCCAGCAGTTACCCTGGACAGGGGGCCAATGAGCAGTTCTTC.

The V gene is TRBV6-6, the J gene TRBJ1-3; D perhaps matches TRBD1 (5 bases). This CDR3 has 14 residues. V lost 5 bases and J lost 1, with 9 bases in between. Per the germline V gene, CDR1 is MNHNY and CDR2 is SVGAGI (reference sequence). CDR3 in amino acids: CASSPGHSGNTIYF. Written as DNA, the CDR3 is TGTGCCAGCAGTCCCGGACATTCTGGAAACACCATATATTTT.

The V call is TRBV6-1, the J call TRBJ1-2; no clear D gene. The V gene's germline CDR1 is MNHNS and CDR2 SASEGT. The CDR3 runs to 13 residues. V lost 1 base and J lost 4, with 7 bases in between. CDR3 loop: CASSEGGFYGYTF. CDR3 sequence (DNA): TGTGCCAGCAGTGAAGGCGGCTTCTATGGCTACACCTTC.

The chain couples TRBV30 to TRBJ1-4; D possibly corresponds to TRBD1 (6 bases). Germline lookup yields CDR1 GTSNPN and CDR2 SVGIG (reference sequence). The CDR3 runs 16 residues. V lost 2 bases, J lost 5 bases, and 18 bases lay in between. The CDR3 DNA reads TGTGCCTGGAGTAATATAGTCGGACAGTCGAATGAAAAACTGTTTTTT. Its translation: CAWSNIVGQSNEKLFF.

The V and J genes are TRBV27 and TRBJ2-3, with 9 bases lining up with TRBD2. Germline CDR1 reads MNHEY; CDR2 reads SMNVEV (reference sequence). J was trimmed by 6 bases and V by 1 base; bases with no gene match: 11. The CDR3 consists of 17 residues. The CDR3 loop reads CASSLYLAGGPGDTQYF. The CDR3 DNA reads TGTGCCAGCAGTTTATATCTGGCGGGGGGGCCAGGGGATACGCAGTATTTT.

The V call is TRBV14, the J call TRBJ2-1; the D is unclear. With 1 base removed from V and 9 bases from J, the gap between germline ends came to 7 bases. Germline V gene sequence: CDR1 SGHDN, CDR2 FVKESK. The CDR3 sequence is 12 residues long. CDR3 sequence reads: CASSQVSLEQFF. CDR3 DNA: TGTGCCAGCAGCCAAGTGTCCCTTGAGCAGTTCTTC. The variable domain in full, with the rest retrieved from reference TRBV14 and TRBJ2-1, is EAGVTQFPSHSVIEKGQTVTLRCDPISGHDNLYWYRRVMGKEIKFLLHFVKESKQDESGMPNNRFLAERTGGTYSTLKVQPAELEDSGVYFCASSQVSLEQFFGPGTRLTVL.

This clone was counted once. J is TRBJ1-6 and V is TRBV4-2; 7 bases fit TRBD1. From germline, CDR1 is LGHNA and CDR2 YNFKEQ. J lost 6 bases, V lost 3 bases, and 5 bases had no gene match. CDR3 size: 15 residues. Here the CDR3 reads CASSQDPGGNSPLHF. The DNA for the CDR3 is TGTGCCAGCAGCCAGGACCCAGGGGGTAATTCACCCCTCCACTTT.

J is TRBJ2-7 and V is TRBV28, with 12 bases aligning to TRBD1. J lost 5 bases, V lost 1 base, and 3 bases had no gene match. The length of the CDR3 is 15 residues. The germline gives CDR1 MDHEN, CDR2 SYDVKM. The CDR3 loop reads CASSLSGTGGDEQYF. The CDR3 bases are TGTGCCAGCAGTTTATCCGGGACAGGGGGCGACGAGCAGTACTTC.

The chain couples TRBV7-9 to TRBJ1-5; maybe TRBD1 (6 bases). Germline loops: CDR1 SEHNR, CDR2 FQNEAQ (reference sequence). The V and J ends lost 5 bases and 3 bases respectively, with 11 bases between them. The CDR3 is 14 residues long. In nucleotides, the CDR3 is TGTGCCAGCAGCCCACAGGGTCTCAATCAGCCCCAGCATTTT. Residues: CASSPQGLNQPQHF.

The CDR3 bases are TGTGCCAGCAGCCATATTGAGGGACAGGGGCCGACCGGGGAGCTGTTTTTT. Translation: CASSHIEGQGPTGELFF. The V gene is TRBV5-5, the J gene TRBJ2-2, with 10 bases identical to TRBD1. The CDR3 is 17 residues long. The germline V gene has CDR1 SGHKS and CDR2 YYEKEE (reference sequence). With V trimmed by 4 bases and J by 5 bases, 11 bases remained unmatched.

On this clone itself: Other nucleotide sequences from this sample produce the same CDR3. V usage is TRBV27 and J usage is TRBJ2-1; D ambiguous. Trimming cost V 4 bases and J 1 base, with 5 bases left between them. The CDR3 loop spans 13 amino acids. The germline V gene encodes CDR1 MNHEY and CDR2 SMNVEV (reference sequence). CDR3 residues: CASSWASYNEQFF. The CDR3 DNA reads as TGTGCCAGCAGTTGGGCTTCCTACAATGAGCAGTTCTTC.

The chain links TRBV7-3 to TRBJ1-2, with 9 positions matching TRBD1. V was pared by 5 bases and J by 8 bases, with 6 bases of the junction left unmatched. The CDR3 runs to 13 residues. Germline V gene data show CDR1 as SGHTA and CDR2 as FQGTGA. The CDR3 here is CASSPGTGNGYTF. The CDR3, as DNA: TGTGCCAGCAGCCCCGGGACAGGGAACGGCTACACCTTC.

The chain employs TRBV10-3 and TRBJ2-2; 12 bases agree with TRBD2. This CDR3 is built from 17 residues. V shed 5 bases and J 0 bases; nucleotides not matched to a gene: 4. From germline, CDR1 is ENHRY and CDR2 SYGVKD. This CDR3 is CAISSGLAGSNTGELFF. CDR3 DNA: TGTGCCATCAGTTCCGGACTAGCGGGATCGAACACCGGGGAGCTGTTTTTT.

This clone was seen only a few times. The J gene is TRBJ2-7, the V gene TRBV7-2, with 8 bases fitting TRBD1. V lost 5 bases, J lost 7 bases, and 4 bases stayed unmatched. The V gene's germline CDR1 is SGHTA and CDR2 FQGNSA. This CDR3 region has 12 residues. This CDR3 is CASSIRTGEQYF. As DNA, the CDR3 is TGTGCCAGCAGCATAAGGACAGGGGAGCAGTACTTC.

CDR3 in amino acids: CASSQGTGTSGTTDTQYF. CDR3 coding DNA: TGCGCCAGCAGCCAAGGGACCGGGACTAGCGGAACCACAGATACGCAGTATTTT. V and J are TRBV4-3 and TRBJ2-3; TRBD2 agrees at 11 bases. In germline, CDR1 is LGHNA, CDR2 YSLEER. V lost 1 base and J lost 2; bases outside the gene matches: 8. The length of the CDR3 is 18 residues.

This chain uses TRBV13 with TRBJ2-7, with D possibly matching TRBD1 (6 bases). The V end lost 4 bases, the J end lost 3 bases, and 7 bases lay between the germline ends. This CDR3 spans 12 amino acids. CDR1 is PRHDT, CDR2 FYEKMQ, per germline (reference sequence). CDR3 protein: CASSSDSYEQYF. The CDR3 DNA reads as TGTGCCAGCAGCTCGGACAGCTACGAGCAGTACTTC.

The gene calls are TRBV5-6 and TRBJ2-7; D gene ambiguous. V gave up 4 bases and J gave up 3 bases, with 14 bases separating them. The CDR3 spans 14 residues. In germline, CDR1 is SGHDT, CDR2 YYEEEE. DNA for the CDR3: TGTGCCAGCAGCCCCTGGCCAGAAAACTACGAGCAGTACTTC. This translates into CASSPWPENYEQYF. Supplemented by reference TRBV5-6 and TRBJ2-7, the full variable domain reads DAGVTQSPTHLIKTRGQQVTLRCSPKSGHDTVSWYQQALGQGPQFIFQYYEEEERQRGNFPDRFSGHQFPNYSSELNVNALLLGDSALYLCASSPWPENYEQYFGPGTRLTVT.